The T cell receptor (beta chain) described here comes from a study of Ad26.COV2.S vaccination and SARS-CoV-2 variants. Notes on the study in general: Total responses of T cells may have been underestimated by the analyses of TCR breadth and depth.

This sample's treatment: 15 to 20 received Ad26.COV2.S at low or high dose, single or two shots; five or six received placebo; per-sample allocation not given. After the first vaccine or placebo injection, samples were drawn on day 63. A Boston adult aged 18-55 years was the donor. Vaccine was an Ad26 vector expressing Wuhan-strain SARS-CoV-2 spike. As concerns this clone: Its antigen is still unknown.

The table came from immunoSEQ multiplex PCR; TCRdb's copy has only in-frame clones and leaves some out. The data contain about 400,000 clones, 80% to 95% of them seen just once; the ten biggest clones take up roughly 1.7%. This CDR3 spans 14 amino acids. Germline V CDR1 and CDR2: MNHNY, SVGAGI (reference sequence). Deletions cut 8 bases from V and 1 base from J, with 14 bases between. The clonotype was recovered from a person aged 18-65 years who received the Ad26.COV2.S COVID-19 vaccine or a placebo. The source was peripheral blood, collected in a trial of Ad26.COV2.S vaccine versus placebo. This chain links TRBV6-6 with TRBJ1-2; D is ambiguous. The CDR3 loop is CASHGTGSNYGYTF. CDR3 bases: TGTGCCAGCCACGGAACGGGCAGTAACTATGGCTACACCTTC.